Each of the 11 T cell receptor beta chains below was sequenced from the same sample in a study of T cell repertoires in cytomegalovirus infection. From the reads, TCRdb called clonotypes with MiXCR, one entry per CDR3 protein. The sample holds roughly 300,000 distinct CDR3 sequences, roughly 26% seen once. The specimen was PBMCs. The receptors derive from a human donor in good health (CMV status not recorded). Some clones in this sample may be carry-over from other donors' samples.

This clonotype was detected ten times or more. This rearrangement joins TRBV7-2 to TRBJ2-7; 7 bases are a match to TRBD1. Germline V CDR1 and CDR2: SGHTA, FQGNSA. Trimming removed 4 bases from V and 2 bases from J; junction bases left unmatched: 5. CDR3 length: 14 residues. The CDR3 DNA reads TGTGCCAGCAGCTCAGGGGGTATTACCTACGAGCAGTACTTC. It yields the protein CASSSGGITYEQYF. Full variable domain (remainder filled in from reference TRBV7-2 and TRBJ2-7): GAGVSQSPSNKVTEKGKDVELRCDPISGHTALYWYRQSLGQGLEFLIYFQGNSAPDKSGLPSDRFSAERTGGSVSTLTIQRTQQEDSAVYLCASSSGGITYEQYFGPGTRLTVT.

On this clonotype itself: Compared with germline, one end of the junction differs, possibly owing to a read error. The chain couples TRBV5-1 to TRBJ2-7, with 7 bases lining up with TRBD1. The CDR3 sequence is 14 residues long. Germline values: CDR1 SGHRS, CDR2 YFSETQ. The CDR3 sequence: CASSTDRQGYEQYF. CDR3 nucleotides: TGTGCCAGCAGCACGGACAGGCAGGGTTACGAGCAGTACTTC.

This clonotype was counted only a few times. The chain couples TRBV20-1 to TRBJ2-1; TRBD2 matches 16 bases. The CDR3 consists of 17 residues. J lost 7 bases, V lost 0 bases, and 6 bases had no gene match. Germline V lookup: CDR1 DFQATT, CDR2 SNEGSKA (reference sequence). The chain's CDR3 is CSAREMGLAGGWNEQFF. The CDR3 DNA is TGCAGTGCTAGAGAAATGGGACTAGCGGGAGGGTGGAATGAGCAGTTCTTC.

CDR3 sequence: CASSPGQGKRNEQFF. As DNA, the CDR3 is TGTGCCAGCAGCCCCGGACAGGGGAAGAGGAATGAGCAGTTCTTC. The chain employs TRBV6-2 or TRBV6-3 and TRBJ2-1, with 9 bases matching TRBD1. This CDR3 spans 15 amino acids. Per the germline V gene, CDR1 is MNHEY and CDR2 is SVGEGT. The V gene end was trimmed by 6 bases and the J gene end by 7 bases; junction bases not matched to a gene: 10.

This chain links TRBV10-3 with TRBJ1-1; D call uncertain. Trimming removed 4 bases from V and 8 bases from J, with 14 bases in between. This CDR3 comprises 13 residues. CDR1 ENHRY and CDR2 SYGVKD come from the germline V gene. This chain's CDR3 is CAISGVSKREAFF. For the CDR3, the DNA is TGTGCCATCAGTGGAGTCTCAAAGAGGGAAGCTTTCTTT.

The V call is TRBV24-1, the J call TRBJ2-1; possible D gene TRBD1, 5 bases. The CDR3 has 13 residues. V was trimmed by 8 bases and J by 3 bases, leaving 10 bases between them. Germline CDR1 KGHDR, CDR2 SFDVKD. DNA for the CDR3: TGTGCCACCACAGGACACCTCTACAATGAGCAGTTCTTC. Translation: CATTGHLYNEQFF.

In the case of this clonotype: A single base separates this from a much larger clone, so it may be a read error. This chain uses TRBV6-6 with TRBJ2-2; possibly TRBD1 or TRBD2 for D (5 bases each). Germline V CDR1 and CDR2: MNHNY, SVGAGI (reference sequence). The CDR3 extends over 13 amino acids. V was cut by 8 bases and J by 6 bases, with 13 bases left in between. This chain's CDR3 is CASGRMGAGELFF. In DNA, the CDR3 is TGTGCCAGCGGCCGAATGGGGGCCGGGGAGCTGTTTTTT.

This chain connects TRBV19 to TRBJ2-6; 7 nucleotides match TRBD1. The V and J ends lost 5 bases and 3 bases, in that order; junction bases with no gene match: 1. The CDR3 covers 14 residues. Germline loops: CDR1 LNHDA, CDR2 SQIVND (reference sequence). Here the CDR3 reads CASSDRVGANVLTF. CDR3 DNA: TGTGCCAGTAGTGACAGGGTTGGGGCCAACGTCCTGACTTTC.

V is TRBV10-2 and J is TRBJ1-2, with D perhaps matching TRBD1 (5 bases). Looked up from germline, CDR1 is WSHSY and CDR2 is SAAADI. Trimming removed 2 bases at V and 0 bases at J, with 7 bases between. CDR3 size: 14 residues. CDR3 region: CASSEGGPNYGYTF. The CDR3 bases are TGCGCCAGCAGTGAGGGGGGACCTAACTATGGCTACACCTTC.

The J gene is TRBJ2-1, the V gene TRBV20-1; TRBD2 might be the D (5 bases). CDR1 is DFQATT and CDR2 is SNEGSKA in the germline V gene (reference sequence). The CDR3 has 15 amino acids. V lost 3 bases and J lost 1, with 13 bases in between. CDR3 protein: CSASWRRLSYNEQFF. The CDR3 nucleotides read TGCAGTGCTAGTTGGAGGAGGCTTTCCTACAATGAGCAGTTCTTC.

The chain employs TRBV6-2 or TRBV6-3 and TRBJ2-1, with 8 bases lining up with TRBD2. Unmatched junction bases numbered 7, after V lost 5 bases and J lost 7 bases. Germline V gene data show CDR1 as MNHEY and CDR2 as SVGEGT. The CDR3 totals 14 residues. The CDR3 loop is CASSLSGSWNEQFF. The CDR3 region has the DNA TGTGCCAGCAGTCTCAGCGGGAGTTGGAATGAGCAGTTCTTC.